A selection of T cell receptor beta chains follows, all from one sample in a study of blood T cells in healthy people across ages. In TCRdb, the 5' RACE reads were re-called with MiXCR into one record per CDR3 protein. This sample carries 1.4 million or so distinct CDR3 sequences, less than 45% of them seen once, and the ten largest clones take about 4.1%. The sample was blood. The receptors come from a woman aged 18 to 35 in good health. The CDR3 runs from the conserved cysteine through the conserved F or W. The order of the fields is D gene, J gene, CDR3 length, V gene, clone size, CDR3 protein, CDR3 DNA. A D gene is named only where the DNA matches it firmly. Not all rows give a size; the values are once, few, many and, for expanded clones, a class.

>TRBD1|TRBJ1-5|16|TRBV9|.
CASSALDRDLNPPQHF
TGTGCCAGCAGCGCCCTCGACAGGGACCTTAATCCGCCCCAGCATTTT
>TRBD2|TRBJ2-5|17|TRBV7-8|.
CASSPSRTSAPQETQYF
TGTGCCAGCAGCCCCTCCAGGACTAGCGCCCCACAAGAGACCCAGTACTTC
>.|TRBJ2-7|12|TRBV29-1|many
CSVVIEGYEQYF
TGCAGCGTTGTTATTGAGGGGTACGAGCAGTACTTC
>TRBD2|TRBJ2-1|15|TRBV2|few
CASNIAGGPINEQFF
TGTGCCAGCAACATAGCGGGAGGGCCAATCAATGAGCAGTTCTTC
>.|TRBJ1-1|14|TRBV3-1|.
CASSQSGGQTEAFF
TGTGCCAGCAGCCAATCCGGGGGACAAACTGAAGCTTTCTTT
>.|TRBJ2-7|15|TRBV7-9|.
CASSLKGAFQYEQYF
TGTGCCAGCAGCTTAAAAGGAGCGTTCCAATACGAGCAGTACTTC
>.|TRBJ2-7|15|TRBV20-1|.
CSAIFPGASYNEQYF
TGCAGTGCTATTTTCCCGGGAGCGTCCTACAATGAGCAGTACTTC
>TRBD1|TRBJ2-5|15|TRBV27|few
CASSLLRGRAETQYF
TGTGCCAGCAGTTTACTCAGGGGGCGGGCAGAGACCCAGTACTTC
>TRBD1|TRBJ2-5|15|TRBV6-1|few
CASSEFDRGQETQYF
TGTGCCAGCAGTGAATTTGACAGGGGGCAGGAGACCCAGTACTTC
>.|TRBJ2-1|12|TRBV27|many
CASSQKYNEQFF
TGTGCCAGCAGCCAAAAATACAATGAGCAGTTCTTC
>TRBD1|TRBJ2-5|16|TRBV5-1|.
CASSLGYWTGRQTQYF
TGCGCCAGCAGCTTGGGGTATTGGACAGGGCGGCAGACCCAGTACTTC
>.|TRBJ2-1|18|TRBV12-5|.
CASGLAPTSSGGGNEQFF
TGTGCTAGTGGTTTGGCCCCGACCAGTAGTGGAGGGGGCAATGAGCAGTTCTTC
>.|TRBJ2-1|12|TRBV24-1|few
CATSVVGDEQFF
TGTGCCACCAGTGTGGTTGGCGATGAGCAGTTCTTC
>TRBD1|TRBJ1-2|17|TRBV4-3|.
CASSEDPGQGKTYGYTF
TGCGCCAGCAGCGAAGACCCCGGACAGGGAAAAACCTATGGCTACACCTTC
>.|TRBJ2-5|16|TRBV12-3/TRBV12-4|.
CASSLAPAWSPNEQYF
TGTGCCAGCAGTTTAGCTCCGGCCTGGTCCCCAAATGAGCAGTACTTC
>.|TRBJ2-5|15|TRBV7-2|few
CASSLAGFRQETQYF
TGTGCCAGCAGCTTAGCGGGTTTCCGTCAGGAGACCCAGTACTTC
>TRBD1|TRBJ2-5|13|TRBV10-3|many
CAISPDRGETQYF
TGTGCCATCAGCCCCGACAGGGGAGAGACCCAGTACTTC
>TRBD2|TRBJ2-5|15|TRBV5-1|few
CASSAGLAGVETQYF
TGCGCCAGCAGCGCCGGACTAGCGGGAGTTGAGACCCAGTACTTC
>.|TRBJ2-2|12|TRBV29-1|.
CSVEGSAGELFF
TGCAGCGTTGAAGGTTCCGCCGGGGAGCTGTTTTTT
>.|TRBJ1-5|16|TRBV7-9|.
CASSLGGFNSNQPQHF
TGTGCCAGCAGCTTAGGAGGGTTCAATAGCAATCAGCCCCAGCATTTT
>TRBD1|TRBJ2-7|19|TRBV6-5|.
CASSYSRRGRSPSSYEQYF
TGTGCCAGCAGTTACTCGCGCAGGGGGCGTTCTCCCTCATCCTACGAGCAGTACTTC
>.|TRBJ2-1|13|TRBV20-1|few
CSARGRLTNEQFF
TGCAGTGCTAGAGGGCGACTGACGAATGAGCAGTTCTTC
>TRBD1|TRBJ1-2|16|TRBV20-1|few
CSARDGQGGSNYGYTF
TGCAGTGCTAGAGATGGGCAGGGGGGATCTAACTATGGCTACACCTTC
>.|TRBJ2-7|15|TRBV12-3/TRBV12-4|.
CASSLEGEFSYEQYF
TGTGCCAGCAGTTTAGAGGGGGAATTCTCCTACGAGCAGTACTTC
>.|TRBJ2-3|12|TRBV6-6|.
CASSYPADTQYF
TGTGCCAGCAGTTACCCGGCAGATACGCAGTATTTT
>TRBD2|TRBJ2-5|16|TRBV4-3|many
CASSQDRGSGVETQYF
TGCGCCAGCAGCCAAGATCGCGGTAGCGGGGTTGAGACCCAGTACTTC
>TRBD1|TRBJ1-2|15|TRBV12-3/TRBV12-4|.
CASSSPGQGVECYTF
TGTGCCAGCAGTTCACCGGGACAGGGGGTTGAGTGCTACACCTTC
>TRBD1|TRBJ2-1|15|TRBV27|few
CASKPGQGSYNEQFF
TGTGCCAGTAAACCGGGACAGGGGTCCTACAATGAGCAGTTCTTC
>.|TRBJ2-1|14|TRBV20-1|.
CSVSAGASYNEQFF
TGCAGTGTCTCAGCGGGCGCCTCCTACAATGAGCAGTTCTTC
>.|TRBJ1-6|13|TRBV12-3/TRBV12-4|few
CASSRAPGSPLHF
TGTGCCAGCTCCAGGGCCCCGGGTTCACCCCTCCACTTT
>TRBD1|TRBJ1-4|15|TRBV25-1|.
CASSAPGQTNEKLFF
TGTGCCAGCAGCGCTCCGGGACAGACTAATGAAAAACTGTTTTTT
>TRBD1|TRBJ1-1|13|TRBV29-1|.
CSVHRGRDTEAFF
TGCAGCGTACACAGGGGGCGCGACACTGAAGCTTTCTTT
>.|TRBJ2-1|14|TRBV10-1|.
CASSPLVGPNEQFF
TGCGCCAGCAGCCCACTAGTGGGACCAAATGAGCAGTTCTTC
>TRBD1|TRBJ1-1|15|TRBV6-6|.
CASSHGTDLFTEAFF
TGTGCCAGCAGTCATGGGACAGACCTTTTCACTGAAGCTTTCTTT
>TRBD2|TRBJ2-1|14|TRBV10-3|.
CATWAGLAGDEQFF
TGTGCCACCTGGGCGGGCCTAGCGGGAGACGAGCAGTTCTTC
>.|TRBJ1-4|12|TRBV30|.
CAWSRPNEKLFF
TGTGCCTGGAGTCGACCTAATGAAAAACTGTTTTTT
>.|TRBJ1-2|14|TRBV6-5|.
CASRLDVGGYGYTF
TGTGCCAGCAGGCTTGACGTGGGGGGCTATGGCTACACCTTC
>.|TRBJ1-2|15|TRBV25-1|.
CASSEVDTLNSGYTF
TGTGCCAGCAGTGAAGTTGACACTCTTAACAGCGGCTACACCTTC
>TRBD1|TRBJ2-1|15|TRBV20-1|.
CSAPGQWNSYNEQFF
TGCAGTGCCCCGGGACAGTGGAACTCCTACAATGAGCAGTTCTTC